Shown below are 13 T cell receptor beta chains from a single sample sequenced in a study of T cell repertoires in cytomegalovirus infection. TCRdb independently ran MiXCR on the reads; one entry per CDR3 protein. The sample holds roughly 150,000 distinct CDR3 sequences, 20% to 30% seen once. Material for sequencing was PBMCs. Receptors were obtained from a human donor in good health (CMV status not recorded). Some clones in this sample may be carry-over from other donors' samples.

V is TRBV28 and J is TRBJ2-7; D call uncertain. The length of the CDR3 is 12 residues. The ends were cut back, 3 bases at V and 3 bases at J, with 6 bases in the middle. Germline values: CDR1 MDHEN, CDR2 SYDVKM. The CDR3 loop is CASSFRVYEQYF. The CDR3 nucleotides read TGTGCCAGCAGTTTTAGAGTCTACGAGCAGTACTTC. The variable domain in full, completed from reference TRBV28 and TRBJ2-7, reads DVKVTQSSRYLVKRTGEKVFLECVQDMDHENMFWYRQDPGLGLRLIYFSYDVKMKEKGDIPEGYSVSREKKERFSLILESASTNQTSMYLCASSFRVYEQYFGPGTRLTVT.

This chain joins TRBV7-2 and TRBJ2-1; no reliable D call. Trimming took off 5 bases at V and 7 bases at J, with 15 bases between the two ends. The CDR3 length is 14 residues. Germline-derived CDR1 and CDR2 are SGHTA and FQGNSA. The CDR3 coding sequence is TGTGCCAGCAGCCTGTACGACTGGAATAATGAGCAGTTCTTC. Protein sequence: CASSLYDWNNEQFF.

This clonotype has more than one count but fewer than ten. CDR3 in DNA: TGTGCCAGCAGTTACGGGACTAGCGGGAGGGTACTAAACACCGGGGAGCTGTTTTTT. It translates to CASSYGTSGRVLNTGELFF. The chain combines TRBV6-5 with TRBJ2-2; 16 bases line up with TRBD2. V trimming: 2 bases; J trimming: 2 bases; junction bases outside the gene matches: 5. CDR3 length: 19 residues. Germline V gives CDR1 MNHEY, CDR2 SVGAGI.

This clonotype was recorded many times. The V call is TRBV12-3 or TRBV12-4, the J call TRBJ2-3; 14 nucleotides match TRBD2. The CDR3 is made up of 20 amino acids. V dropped 7 bases and J dropped 1; count of bases not matched to a gene: 16. CDR3 amino acids: CASTLPPGLAGERGTDTQYF. The CDR3 DNA is TGTGCCAGCACCCTTCCCCCGGGACTAGCGGGAGAACGGGGCACAGATACGCAGTATTTT.

The genes are TRBV11-2 and TRBJ2-7, with TRBD2 identical over 9 bases. The ends lost 5 bases at V and 2 bases at J; junction bases unmatched: 7. CDR3 size: 15 residues. The germline V gene has CDR1 SGHAT and CDR2 FQNNGV. CDR3 sequence: CASSPAGGGTYEQYF. CDR3 DNA sequence: TGTGCCAGCAGCCCGGCGGGGGGGGGCACCTACGAGCAGTACTTC.

The sample holds a few counts of this clonotype. The chain joins TRBV12-3 or TRBV12-4 to TRBJ2-1; TRBD2 might be the D (6 bases). V shed 8 bases and J shed 6 bases, with 11 bases lying between them. This CDR3 spans 12 amino acids. The CDR3 is CASGRGSNEQFF. In nucleotides, the CDR3 is TGTGCCAGCGGCCGGGGGTCCAATGAGCAGTTCTTC.

This clonotype was seen a handful of times. V gene TRBV7-2 combines with J gene TRBJ2-7, with D tentatively TRBD2 (5 bases). The CDR3 is 13 residues long. Trimming took off 5 bases at V and 7 bases at J, with 15 bases between the two ends. Germline loops: CDR1 SGHTA, CDR2 FQGNSA. The CDR3 DNA is TGTGCCAGCAGCAAAAGCGGATTCTATGAGCAGTACTTC. Amino acids: CASSKSGFYEQYF.

V gene TRBV12-3 or TRBV12-4 combines with J gene TRBJ2-1, with 12 bases aligning to TRBD1. After removal of 7 bases from V and 7 bases from J, the junction contained 11 bases not matched to a gene. The CDR3 has 16 residues. CDR3 nucleotides: TGTGCCAGCACCGACCCCGGGACAGGGGGCAGAAATGAGCAGTTCTTC. As protein: CASTDPGTGGRNEQFF.

This clonotype was seen only a few times. This sequence joins TRBV11-2 and TRBJ2-7; D is unclear. V shed 3 bases and J shed 3 bases, with 12 bases lying between them. Germline V lookup: CDR1 SGHAT, CDR2 FQNNGV. This CDR3 is built from 14 residues. This CDR3 reads CASSLEKELYEQYF. CDR3 sequence (DNA): TGTGCCAGCAGCTTGGAAAAGGAGCTCTACGAGCAGTACTTC.

The rearrangement joins TRBV28 to TRBJ2-7; no clear D. Trimming pared 11 bases from V and 4 bases from J, leaving 15 bases between. Germline values: CDR1 MDHEN, CDR2 SYDVKM. The CDR3 extends over 12 amino acids. This CDR3 reads CAPTYSYYEQYF. The CDR3 nucleotides are TGTGCCCCTACCTATTCCTATTACGAGCAGTACTTC.

This clonotype came up a few times. The chain recombines TRBV11-2 with TRBJ2-1, with 12 bases aligning to TRBD1. CDR1 is SGHAT, CDR2 FQNNGV, per germline. The CDR3 totals 15 residues. The ends lost 5 bases at V and 8 bases at J; junction bases unmatched: 7. DNA of the CDR3: TGTGCCAGCAGCCTGGGGACAGGGGGCGGATATGAGCAGTTCTTC. Translating it yields CASSLGTGGGYEQFF.

Only a few counts were recorded for this clonotype. The rearrangement uses TRBV7-9 and TRBJ2-1; no definite D call. The V gene lost 5 bases and the J gene lost 0 bases, with 5 bases spanning the gap. The germline V gene encodes CDR1 SEHNR and CDR2 FQNEAQ (reference sequence). The CDR3 sequence is 13 residues long. The CDR3 nucleotides are TGTGCCAGCAGCGAGCCCTCCTACAATGAGCAGTTCTTC. It translates to CASSEPSYNEQFF.

This clonotype was recorded many times. V usage is TRBV7-2 and J usage is TRBJ2-2; 7 bases agree with TRBD2. The CDR3 has 14 amino acids. The germline V gene has CDR1 SGHTA and CDR2 FQGNSA. Trimming removed 5 bases from V and 7 bases from J; junction bases left unmatched: 7. CDR3 DNA: TGTGCCAGCAGCCCCAGACGGGGGGACGGGGAGCTGTTTTTT. This sequence encodes CASSPRRGDGELFF.